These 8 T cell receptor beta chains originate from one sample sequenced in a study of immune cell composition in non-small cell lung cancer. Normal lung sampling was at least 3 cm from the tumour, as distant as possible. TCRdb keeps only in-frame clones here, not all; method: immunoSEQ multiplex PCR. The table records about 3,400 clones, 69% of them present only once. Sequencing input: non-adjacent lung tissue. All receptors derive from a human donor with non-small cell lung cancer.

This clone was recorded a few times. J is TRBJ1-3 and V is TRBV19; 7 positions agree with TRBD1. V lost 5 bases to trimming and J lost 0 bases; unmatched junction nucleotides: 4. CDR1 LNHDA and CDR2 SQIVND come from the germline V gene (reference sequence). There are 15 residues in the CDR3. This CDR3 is CASSVTGPSGNTIYF. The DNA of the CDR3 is TGTGCCAGTAGTGTGACAGGGCCCTCTGGAAACACCATATATTTT.

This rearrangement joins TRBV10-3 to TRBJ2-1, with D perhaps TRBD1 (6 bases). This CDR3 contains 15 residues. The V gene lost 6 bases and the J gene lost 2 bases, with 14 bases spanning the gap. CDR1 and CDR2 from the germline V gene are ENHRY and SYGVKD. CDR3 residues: CAIRQDSDAYNEQFF. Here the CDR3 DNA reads TGTGCCATCAGGCAGGACAGCGACGCCTACAATGAGCAGTTCTTC.

CDR3 region: CASSLWRSLEAFF. CDR3 DNA: TGTGCCAGCAGCTTATGGCGGAGCCTTGAAGCTTTCTTT. The chain employs TRBV11-2 and TRBJ1-1; D ambiguous. The ends were cut back, 2 bases at V and 7 bases at J, with 11 bases in the middle. The germline V gene encodes CDR1 SGHAT and CDR2 FQNNGV. The CDR3 extends over 13 amino acids.

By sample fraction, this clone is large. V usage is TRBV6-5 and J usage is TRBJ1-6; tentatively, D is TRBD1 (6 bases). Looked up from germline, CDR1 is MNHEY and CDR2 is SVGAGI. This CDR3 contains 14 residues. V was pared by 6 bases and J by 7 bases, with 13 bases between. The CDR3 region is CASRTTGRNSPLHF. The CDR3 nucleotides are TGTGCCAGCAGAACTACAGGGCGGAATTCACCCCTCCACTTT.

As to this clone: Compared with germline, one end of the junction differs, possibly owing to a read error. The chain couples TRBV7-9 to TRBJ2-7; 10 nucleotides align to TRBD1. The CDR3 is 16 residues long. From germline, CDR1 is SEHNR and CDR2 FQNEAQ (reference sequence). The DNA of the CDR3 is TGTGCCAACAGCCCGGCTAGGGACAGGGGAACCTACGAGCAGTACTTC. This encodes CANSPARDRGTYEQYF.

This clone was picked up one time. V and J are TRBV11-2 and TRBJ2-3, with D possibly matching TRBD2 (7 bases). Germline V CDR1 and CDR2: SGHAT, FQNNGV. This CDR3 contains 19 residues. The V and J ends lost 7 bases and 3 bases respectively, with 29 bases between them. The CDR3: CASNRRGGAGAWGTDTQYF. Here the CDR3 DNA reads TGTGCCAGCAACCGTAGGGGGGGTGCAGGGGCCTGGGGGACAGATACGCAGTATTTT. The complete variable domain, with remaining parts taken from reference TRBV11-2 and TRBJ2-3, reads EAGVAQSPRYKIIEKRQSVAFWCNPISGHATLYWYQQILGQGPKLLIQFQNNGVVDDSQLPKDRFSAERLKGVDSTLKIQPAKLEDSAVYLCASNRRGGAGAWGTDTQYFGPGTRLTVL.

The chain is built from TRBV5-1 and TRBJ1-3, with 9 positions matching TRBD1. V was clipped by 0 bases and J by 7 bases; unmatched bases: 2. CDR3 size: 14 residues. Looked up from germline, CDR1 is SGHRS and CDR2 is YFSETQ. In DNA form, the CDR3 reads TGCGCCAGCAGCTTGGGAACAGGGGGCAACACCATATATTTT. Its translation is CASSLGTGGNTIYF.

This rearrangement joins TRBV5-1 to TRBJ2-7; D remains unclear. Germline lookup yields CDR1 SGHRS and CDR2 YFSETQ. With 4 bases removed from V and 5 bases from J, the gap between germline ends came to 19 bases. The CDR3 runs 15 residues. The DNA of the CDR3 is TGCGCCAGCAGCCAGATTACGGGTTTGTATAACGAGCAGTACTTC. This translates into CASSQITGLYNEQYF.